Detailed here is one T cell receptor beta chain. The V end lost 10 bases, the J end lost 0 bases, and 18 bases lay between the germline ends. CDR3 length: 16 amino acids. Germline loops: CDR1 SGHTA, CDR2 FQGNSA. The data were taken from a study of control samples from healthy donors and cancer patients. Here immunoSEQ multiplex PCR was the method, and the copy in TCRdb shows in-frame clones only, minus some. In the table there are hundreds of thousands of clones, about 93% of which are singletons. The genes are TRBV7-2 and TRBJ2-2; the D is unclear. Specimen: PBMCs. The sequence was obtained from a man in his forties with head and neck cancer. CDR3: CATPGRTYSNTGELFF. The CDR3 DNA reads TGTGCCACCCCCGGACGAACGTACTCGAACACCGGGGAGCTGTTTTTT.